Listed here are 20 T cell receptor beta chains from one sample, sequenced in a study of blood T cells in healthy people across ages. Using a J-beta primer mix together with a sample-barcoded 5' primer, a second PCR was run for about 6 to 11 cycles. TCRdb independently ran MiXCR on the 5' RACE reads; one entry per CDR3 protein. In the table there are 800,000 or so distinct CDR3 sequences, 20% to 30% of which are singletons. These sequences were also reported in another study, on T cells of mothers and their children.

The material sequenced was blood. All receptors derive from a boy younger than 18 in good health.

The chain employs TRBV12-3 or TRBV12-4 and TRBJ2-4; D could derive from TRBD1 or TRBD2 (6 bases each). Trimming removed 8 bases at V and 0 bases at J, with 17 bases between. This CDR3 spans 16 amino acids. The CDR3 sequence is CASGLRGVLAKNIQYF. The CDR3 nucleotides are TGTGCCAGCGGGTTAAGGGGGGTTCTAGCCAAAAACATTCAGTACTTC.

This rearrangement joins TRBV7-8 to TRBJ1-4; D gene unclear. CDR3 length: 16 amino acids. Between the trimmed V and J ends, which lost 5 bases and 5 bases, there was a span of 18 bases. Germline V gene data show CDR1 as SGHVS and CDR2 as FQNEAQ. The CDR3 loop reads CASSPRSVQLNEKLFF. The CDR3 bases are TGTGCCAGCAGCCCCCGCAGTGTCCAACTGAATGAAAAACTGTTTTTT.

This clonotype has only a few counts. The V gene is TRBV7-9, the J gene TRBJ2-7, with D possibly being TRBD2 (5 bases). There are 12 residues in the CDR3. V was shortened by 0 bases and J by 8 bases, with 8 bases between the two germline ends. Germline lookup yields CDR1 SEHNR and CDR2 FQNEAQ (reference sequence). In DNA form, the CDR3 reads TGTGCCAGCAGCTTAGCGGGAGTACAGCAGTACTTC. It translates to CASSLAGVQQYF.

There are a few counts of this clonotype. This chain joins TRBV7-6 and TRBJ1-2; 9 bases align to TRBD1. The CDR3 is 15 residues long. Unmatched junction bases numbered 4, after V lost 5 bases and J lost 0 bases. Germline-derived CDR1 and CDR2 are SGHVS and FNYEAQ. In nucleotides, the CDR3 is TGTGCCAGCAGCGGTAGACAGGGGGCTAACTATGGCTACACCTTC. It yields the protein CASSGRQGANYGYTF.

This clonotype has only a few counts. The CDR3 DNA follows: TGTGCCATCATAGAACGAGCGGGCCCCTATGAGCAGTTCTTC. This gives the protein CAIIERAGPYEQFF. This chain links TRBV10-3 with TRBJ2-1, with D maybe TRBD2 (6 bases). The CDR3 is 14 amino acids. V lost 7 bases to trimming and J lost 8 bases, with 18 bases between them. Germline CDR1 is ENHRY and CDR2 is SYGVKD.

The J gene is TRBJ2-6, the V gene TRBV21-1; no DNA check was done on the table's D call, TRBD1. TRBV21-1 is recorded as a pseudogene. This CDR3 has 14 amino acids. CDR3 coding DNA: TGTGCCAGCAAATCCCCCGGGGGGGCCAACGTCCTGACTTTC. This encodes CASKSPGGANVLTF.

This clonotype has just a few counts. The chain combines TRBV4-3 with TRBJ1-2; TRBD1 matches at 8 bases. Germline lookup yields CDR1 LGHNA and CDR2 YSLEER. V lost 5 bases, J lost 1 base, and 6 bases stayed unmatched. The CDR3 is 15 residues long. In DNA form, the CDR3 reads TGCGCCAGCAGCTCTCAGGACAGGGATAACTATGGCTACACCTTC. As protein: CASSSQDRDNYGYTF.

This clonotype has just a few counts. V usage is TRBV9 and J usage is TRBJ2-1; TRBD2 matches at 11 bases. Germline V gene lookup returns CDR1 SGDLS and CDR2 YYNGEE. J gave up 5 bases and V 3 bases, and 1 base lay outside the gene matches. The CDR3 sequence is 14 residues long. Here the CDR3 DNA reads TGTGCCAGCAGCGGGGGACTAGCGGACAATGAGCAGTTCTTC. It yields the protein CASSGGLADNEQFF.

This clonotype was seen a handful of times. The CDR3 is CASRVSHLRDEQFF. The CDR3, as DNA: TGTGCCAGCAGGGTCTCCCACCTCAGGGATGAGCAGTTCTTC. This sequence joins TRBV28 and TRBJ2-5; D is possibly TRBD1 (5 bases). The assigned J gene may be wrong: the sequence end matches TRBJ2-1 better. This CDR3 contains 14 residues. Germline CDR1 is MDHEN and CDR2 is SYDVKM.

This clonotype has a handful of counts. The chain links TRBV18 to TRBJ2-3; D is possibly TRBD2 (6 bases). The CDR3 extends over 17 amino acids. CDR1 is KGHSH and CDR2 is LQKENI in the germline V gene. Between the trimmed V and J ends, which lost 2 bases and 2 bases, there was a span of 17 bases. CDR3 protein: CASSPSAETGLTDTQYF. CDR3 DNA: TGTGCCAGCTCACCATCGGCCGAGACGGGACTCACAGATACGCAGTATTTT.

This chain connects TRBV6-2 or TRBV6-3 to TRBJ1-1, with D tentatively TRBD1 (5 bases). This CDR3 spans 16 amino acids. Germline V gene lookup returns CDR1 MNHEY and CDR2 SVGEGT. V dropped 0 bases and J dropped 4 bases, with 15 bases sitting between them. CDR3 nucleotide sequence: TGTGCCAGCAGTTACTCAGAATCAGGGTACGGCACTGAAGCTTTCTTT. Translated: CASSYSESGYGTEAFF.

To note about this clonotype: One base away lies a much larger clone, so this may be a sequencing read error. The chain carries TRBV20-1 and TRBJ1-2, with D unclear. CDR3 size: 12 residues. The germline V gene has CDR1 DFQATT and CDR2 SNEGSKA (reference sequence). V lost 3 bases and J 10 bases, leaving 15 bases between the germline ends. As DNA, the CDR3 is TGCAGTGCTAGGGTGGACGGCTCGGACTACACCTTC. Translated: CSARVDGSDYTF.

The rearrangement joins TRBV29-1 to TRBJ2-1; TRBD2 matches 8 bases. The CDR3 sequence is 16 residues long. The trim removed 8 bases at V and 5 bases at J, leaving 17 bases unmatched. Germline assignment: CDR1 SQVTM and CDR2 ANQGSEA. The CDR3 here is CSFSGVAGSGNNEQFF. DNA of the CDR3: TGCAGCTTCTCAGGGGTAGCGGGATCGGGGAACAATGAGCAGTTCTTC.

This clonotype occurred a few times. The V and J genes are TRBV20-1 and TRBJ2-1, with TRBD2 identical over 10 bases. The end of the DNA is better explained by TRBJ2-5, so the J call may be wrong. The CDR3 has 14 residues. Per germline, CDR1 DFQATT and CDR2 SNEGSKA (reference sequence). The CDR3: CSAFASGRSETQYF. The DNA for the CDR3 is TGCAGCGCTTTCGCTAGCGGGAGATCAGAGACCCAGTACTTC.

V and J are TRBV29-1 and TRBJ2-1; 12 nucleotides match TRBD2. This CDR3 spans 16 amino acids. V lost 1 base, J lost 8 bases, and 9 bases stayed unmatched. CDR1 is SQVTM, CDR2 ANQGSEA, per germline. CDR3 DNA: TGCAGCGTTGAAGGCCTCCCTAGCGGGAGGGCGGATGAGCAGTTCTTC. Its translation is CSVEGLPSGRADEQFF.

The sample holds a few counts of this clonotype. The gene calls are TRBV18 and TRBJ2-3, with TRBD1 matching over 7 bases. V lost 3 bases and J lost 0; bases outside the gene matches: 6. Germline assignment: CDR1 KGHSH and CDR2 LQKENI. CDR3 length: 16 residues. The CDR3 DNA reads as TGTGCCAGCTCACCTAACAGGGGTCCCAGCACAGATACGCAGTATTTT. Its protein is CASSPNRGPSTDTQYF.

This CDR3 reads CASSLRGEWYEQYF. For the CDR3, the DNA is TGTGCCAGCAGCTTACGGGGAGAGTGGTACGAGCAGTACTTC. V and J are TRBV7-9 and TRBJ2-5; possibly TRBD2 for D (5 bases). The J call is doubtful: the DNA matches TRBJ2-7 better. The CDR3 sequence is 14 residues long. Looked up from germline, CDR1 is SEHNR and CDR2 is FQNEAQ (reference sequence).

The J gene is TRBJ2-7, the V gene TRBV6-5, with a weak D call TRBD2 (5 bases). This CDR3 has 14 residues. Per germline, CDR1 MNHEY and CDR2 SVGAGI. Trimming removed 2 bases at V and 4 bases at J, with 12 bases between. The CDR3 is CASSYREEGYEQYF. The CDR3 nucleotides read TGTGCCAGCAGTTACCGGGAAGAAGGGTACGAGCAGTACTTC.

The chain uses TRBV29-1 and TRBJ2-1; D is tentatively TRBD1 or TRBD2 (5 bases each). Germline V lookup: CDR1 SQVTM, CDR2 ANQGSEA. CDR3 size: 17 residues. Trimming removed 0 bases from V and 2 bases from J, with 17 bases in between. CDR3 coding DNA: TGCAGCGTTGAAGATCCAGGGCTAGAGGGTACCTACAATGAGCAGTTCTTC. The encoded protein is CSVEDPGLEGTYNEQFF.

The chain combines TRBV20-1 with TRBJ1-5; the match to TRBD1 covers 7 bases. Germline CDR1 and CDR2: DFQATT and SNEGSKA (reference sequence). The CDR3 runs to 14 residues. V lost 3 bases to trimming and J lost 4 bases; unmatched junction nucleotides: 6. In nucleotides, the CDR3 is TGCAGTGCTAGTAAGGGGACAGAAAATCAGCCCCAGCATTTT. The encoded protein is CSASKGTENQPQHF.